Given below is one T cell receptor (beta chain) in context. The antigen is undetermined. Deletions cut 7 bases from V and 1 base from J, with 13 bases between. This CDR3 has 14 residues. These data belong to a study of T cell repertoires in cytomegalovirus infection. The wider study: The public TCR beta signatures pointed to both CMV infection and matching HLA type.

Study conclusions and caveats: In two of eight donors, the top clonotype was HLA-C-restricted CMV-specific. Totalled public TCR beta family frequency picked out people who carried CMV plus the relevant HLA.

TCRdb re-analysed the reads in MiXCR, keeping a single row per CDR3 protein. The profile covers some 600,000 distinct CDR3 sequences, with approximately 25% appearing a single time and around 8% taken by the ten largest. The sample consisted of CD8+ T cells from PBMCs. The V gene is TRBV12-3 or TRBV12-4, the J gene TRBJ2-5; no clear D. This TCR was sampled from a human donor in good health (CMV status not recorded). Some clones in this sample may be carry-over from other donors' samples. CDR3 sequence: CASTPDSPQETQYF. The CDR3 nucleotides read TGTGCCAGCACCCCAGACTCTCCCCAAGAGACCCAGTACTTC.